These 28 T cell receptor beta chains were sequenced from one sample in a study of monozygotic twins with inflammatory bowel disease. From the 5' RACE reads, TCRdb lists one entry per CDR3 protein and no DNA. This sample carries about 450,000 distinct CDR3 sequences, with approximately 2.4% going to the ten biggest clones. The sequencing input was blood. These receptors were collected from a human donor with ulcerative colitis or Crohn's disease, or a healthy co-twin of an affected twin (not recorded which).

The gene calls are TRBV7-2 and TRBJ2-5. CDR1 and CDR2 (germline): SGHTA, FQGNSA. This CDR3 region has 12 residues. CDR3 residues: CASSWNRETQYF.

The gene calls are TRBV2 and TRBJ1-1; TCRdb names TRBD1, which stays unverified in the absence of DNA. Germline V gene lookup returns CDR1 SNHLY and CDR2 FYNNEI. The CDR3 spans 14 residues. The CDR3 sequence: CASSAGQGAVEAFF.

The chain is built from TRBV12-3 or TRBV12-4 and TRBJ2-5; no DNA is available, so the TRBD1 call from TCRdb remains unchecked. The CDR3 runs 13 residues. CDR3 in amino acids: CASSPRGPETQYF.

The V call is TRBV2, the J call TRBJ2-7; without DNA, the TCRdb call of TRBD1 cannot be checked. CDR1 and CDR2 (germline): SNHLY, FYNNEI. There are 13 residues in the CDR3. The CDR3 reads CASSESRQDEQYF.

The V call is TRBV5-1, the J call TRBJ2-2; TCRdb calls TRBD2, which cannot be checked without DNA. Germline values: CDR1 SGHRS, CDR2 YFSETQ. The CDR3 totals 15 residues. The CDR3 sequence: CATSTSGSDTGELFF. Variable domain in full (rest from reference TRBV5-1 and TRBJ2-2): KAGVTQTPRYLIKTRGQQVTLSCSPISGHRSVSWYQQTPGQGLQFLFEYFSETQRNKGNFPGRFSGRQFSNSRSEMNVSTLELGDSALYLCATSTSGSDTGELFFGEGSRLTVL.

CDR3 residues: CASKQANNSPLHF. The chain links TRBV27 to TRBJ1-6. Per germline, CDR1 MNHEY and CDR2 SMNVEV (reference sequence). The CDR3 runs to 13 residues.

V and J are TRBV20-1 and TRBJ1-2; TCRdb lists TRBD1, though no DNA is available to test this call. CDR1 is DFQATT and CDR2 is SNEGSKA in the germline V gene (reference sequence). This CDR3 has 16 residues. CDR3 loop: CSLPPSARSPRYGYTF.

V is TRBV6-2 or TRBV6-3 and J is TRBJ2-1; TCRdb names TRBD2, which stays unverified in the absence of DNA. The CDR3 extends over 16 amino acids. Germline loops: CDR1 MNHEY, CDR2 SVGEGT. This chain's CDR3 is CASSRLSSGGHNEQFF.

The chain couples TRBV28 to TRBJ2-1; TCRdb names TRBD2, which stays unverified in the absence of DNA. This CDR3 has 12 amino acids. Germline-derived CDR1 and CDR2 are MDHEN and SYDVKM. The CDR3 is CASSLQLNEQFF.

The V call is TRBV4-1, the J call TRBJ2-1. CDR1 is MGHRA, CDR2 YSYEKL, per germline. This CDR3 is built from 15 residues. The CDR3 loop reads CASSQVSRTKNEQFF.

V is TRBV11-2 and J is TRBJ2-7; no DNA is available, so the TRBD1 call from TCRdb remains unchecked. The CDR3 is made up of 14 amino acids. Germline values: CDR1 SGHAT, CDR2 FQNNGV. The CDR3 sequence is CASSSLPRSYEQYF.

The chain carries TRBV6-1 and TRBJ1-1. Germline V gene sequence: CDR1 MNHNS, CDR2 SASEGT. This CDR3 is built from 13 residues. CDR3: CASMGWENTEAFF.

The chain links TRBV20-1 to TRBJ1-1; absent DNA, TCRdb's TRBD1 call cannot be checked. Germline V gives CDR1 DFQATT, CDR2 SNEGSKA (reference sequence). The CDR3 length is 13 residues. The CDR3 spells CSARQGLNTEAFF.

The chain uses TRBV5-6 and TRBJ2-3. CDR3 size: 14 residues. CDR1 and CDR2 (germline): SGHDT, YYEEEE. The CDR3 protein is CASSLDRFLDTQYF.

This chain joins TRBV20-1 and TRBJ2-3; lacking DNA, the TRBD2 call made by TCRdb goes unchecked. Germline CDR1 is DFQATT and CDR2 is SNEGSKA (reference sequence). CDR3 length equals 16 residues. Here the CDR3 reads CSASSPGGRGTDTQYF.

This CDR3 reads CAWSRAGTSGDTQYF. This chain uses TRBV30 with TRBJ2-3; checking the TCRdb D call of TRBD2 is not possible without DNA. CDR3 length equals 15 residues. In germline, CDR1 is GTSNPN, CDR2 SVGIG (reference sequence).

The CDR3 spells CASSLASSQGGYTDTQYF. The chain carries TRBV7-2 and TRBJ2-3; TCRdb lists TRBD1, though no DNA is available to test this call. The CDR3 spans 18 residues. CDR1 and CDR2 from the germline V gene are SGHTA and FQGNSA.

The CDR3 loop reads CASSSRGLGSYNEQFF. The chain joins TRBV7-3 to TRBJ2-1; the D call of TRBD1 rests on TCRdb alone, since no DNA is present to check it. CDR1 is SGHTA, CDR2 FQGTGA, per germline. The length of the CDR3 is 16 residues.

This chain connects TRBV7-2 to TRBJ2-1; no DNA is available, so the TRBD2 call from TCRdb remains unchecked. The CDR3 loop spans 15 amino acids. CDR1 SGHTA and CDR2 FQGNSA come from the germline V gene. CDR3 protein: CASSTAGTSGYEQFF.

The rearrangement joins TRBV12-3 or TRBV12-4 to TRBJ2-7; the TRBD1 assignment by TCRdb is unverifiable without DNA. The CDR3 has 14 amino acids. The CDR3: CASTLGGQGSEQYF.

The chain links TRBV20-1 to TRBJ1-6; the TRBD1 assignment by TCRdb is unverifiable without DNA. This CDR3 contains 15 residues. Germline V gene data show CDR1 as DFQATT and CDR2 as SNEGSKA (reference sequence). The CDR3 sequence is CSVKTGDLYNSPLHF.

The CDR3: CASSSDFYNEQFF. The chain has TRBV5-1 and TRBJ2-1. The V gene's germline CDR1 is SGHRS and CDR2 YFSETQ. This CDR3 is 13 amino acids long.

The J gene is TRBJ2-7, the V gene TRBV5-1; without DNA, the TCRdb call of TRBD1 cannot be checked. This CDR3 contains 13 residues. Germline V gene lookup returns CDR1 SGHRS and CDR2 YFSETQ. CDR3 sequence: CASSFPTGSEQYF. Drawing the rest from reference TRBV5-1 and TRBJ2-7, the complete variable domain is KAGVTQTPRYLIKTRGQQVTLSCSPISGHRSVSWYQQTPGQGLQFLFEYFSETQRNKGNFPGRFSGRQFSNSRSEMNVSTLELGDSALYLCASSFPTGSEQYFGPGTRLTVT.

The V call is TRBV6-5, the J call TRBJ1-2. The CDR3 runs to 13 residues. Germline V gives CDR1 MNHEY, CDR2 SVGAGI. The CDR3 loop is CASSYSAGYGYTF.

The chain joins TRBV27 to TRBJ2-2. The CDR3 is 17 residues long. Germline V CDR1 and CDR2: MNHEY, SMNVEV (reference sequence). CDR3: CASSLDRAQANTGELFF.

CDR3 sequence reads: CASSWWGEGTEAFF. The rearrangement joins TRBV5-1 to TRBJ1-1. This CDR3 has 14 residues. Germline V gene data show CDR1 as SGHRS and CDR2 as YFSETQ.

V usage is TRBV10-3 and J usage is TRBJ1-1; TCRdb lists TRBD1, though no DNA is available to test this call. The CDR3 runs to 14 residues. Germline loops: CDR1 ENHRY, CDR2 SYGVKD. CDR3 region: CAISEGTKNTEAFF.

The V and J genes are TRBV20-1 and TRBJ1-2; TCRdb gives TRBD1 as the D gene, but with no DNA this cannot be confirmed. Germline CDR1 reads DFQATT; CDR2 reads SNEGSKA (reference sequence). The CDR3 is 12 residues long. The CDR3 region is CSARGGRGGYTF.